This T cell receptor (beta chain) was obtained from a study of shared clonotypes between healthy human individuals. It was across several immunoSEQ plates that each subset's genomic DNA was evenly split. Original processing notes: There were no quality scores in the junction-only immunoSEQ sequences, so filtering differed. Measured with immunoSEQ multiplex PCR; TCRdb has only the in-frame clones, and not every one. V and J calls and clone size come straight from that table; D and trimming were deduced from the DNA. The sample carries fewer than 3 million clones, 80% to 95% recorded once. The CDR3 totals 16 residues. CDR1 is SGHRS, CDR2 YFSETQ, per germline. V was pared by 0 bases and J by 6 bases, with 9 bases of the junction left unmatched.

The V call is TRBV5-1, the J call TRBJ2-7; 10 bases are a match to TRBD2. Material for sequencing was naive CD4+ T cells from PBMCs. This sample's subset: CD45RA+ positively selected. The sequence was obtained from a man aged 18-30 years in good health. Some clones in this sample may be carry-over from other donors' samples. The CDR3 coding sequence is TGCGCCAGCAGCTTGGTGGCTAGCGGGAGTTCGGGCGAGCAGTACTTC. Its protein is CASSLVASGSSGEQYF.